The 31 T cell receptor beta chains given below trace back to one sample, sequenced in a study of regulatory T cells in long-lasting Graves disease. Documented time point: persistent/refractory GD, antithyroid drugs over 5 years with positive TRAb. Extracted PBMC RNA gave rise to the TCR library. Library construction for TCR beta used iRepertoire HTBI primers and Arm-PCR of CDR3 regions. TCRdb re-called the multiplex PCR reads through MiXCR, storing one row per CDR3 protein. The sample records 300,000 or so distinct CDR3 sequences, roughly 21% being singletons. Sequenced here: peripheral blood mononuclear cells (PBMCs), sampled when the disease was refractory, from a patient treated with antithyroid drugs. The receptors here all came from a female donor with Graves disease.

The V call is TRBV19, the J call TRBJ1-6; unclear D gene. This CDR3 is 15 amino acids long. V gave up 0 bases and J gave up 2 bases, with 5 bases separating them. CDR1 is LNHDA and CDR2 is SQIVND in the germline V gene (reference sequence). The CDR3 bases are TGTGCCAGTAGTATAGAGGCAGCCTATAATTCACCCCTCCACTTT. Translated: CASSIEAAYNSPLHF.

This chain uses TRBV5-5 with TRBJ1-2; D is ambiguous. The germline V gene encodes CDR1 SGHKS and CDR2 YYEKEE (reference sequence). CDR3 length: 14 amino acids. Between the trimmed V and J ends, which lost 4 bases and 4 bases, there was a span of 14 bases. Here the CDR3 reads CASSLSIDTYGYTF. CDR3 bases: TGTGCCAGCAGCCTCTCGATTGACACCTATGGCTACACCTTC.

The rearrangement links TRBV15 to TRBJ2-3; 9 bases align to TRBD2. Germline CDR1 and CDR2: LNHNV and YYDKDF (reference sequence). The V and J ends lost 1 base and 1 base, in that order; junction bases with no gene match: 6. The CDR3 has 17 residues. The DNA for the CDR3 is TGTGCCACCAGCAGAGTCGGGCTAGCGGGACGCACAGATACGCAGTATTTT. This sequence encodes CATSRVGLAGRTDTQYF.

Only a few counts were recorded for this clonotype. The J gene is TRBJ2-5, the V gene TRBV20-1, with 8 positions matching TRBD2. V gave up 0 bases and J gave up 4 bases; unmatched junction bases: 1. The CDR3 sequence is 13 residues long. In germline, CDR1 is DFQATT, CDR2 SNEGSKA (reference sequence). This CDR3 is CSARELAGETQYF. The CDR3, as DNA: TGCAGTGCTAGAGAGCTAGCGGGAGAGACCCAGTACTTC.

This clonotype turned up a few times. This chain joins TRBV20-1 and TRBJ2-5, with TRBD2 matching 8 bases. V lost 1 base, J lost 2 bases, and 3 bases stayed unmatched. The CDR3 length is 14 residues. CDR1 and CDR2 from the germline V gene are DFQATT and SNEGSKA (reference sequence). CDR3: CSARVGGAQETQYF. The DNA of the CDR3 is TGCAGTGCTAGAGTCGGGGGGGCTCAAGAGACCCAGTACTTC.

About this clonotype itself: One base away lies a much larger clone, so this may be a sequencing read error. The chain is built from TRBV6-1 and TRBJ1-1; TRBD1 is a possible D gene (6 bases). Germline values: CDR1 MNHNS, CDR2 SASEGT. CDR3 length equals 14 residues. Trimming removed 4 bases at V and 5 bases at J, with 14 bases between. The DNA of the CDR3 is TGTGCCAGCAGTGTTTCAGGGGAGAGAACTGAAGCTTTCTTT. Translating gives CASSVSGERTEAFF.

This clonotype was found many times. The chain carries TRBV28 and TRBJ2-5; D is perhaps TRBD1 (6 bases). CDR1 is MDHEN and CDR2 is SYDVKM in the germline V gene. V lost 7 bases to trimming and J lost 5 bases, with 17 bases between them. The CDR3 is 14 amino acids. The CDR3 region has the DNA TGTGCCAGCACCCTCTGGGGGCTGGGTGAGACCCAGTACTTC. Protein: CASTLWGLGETQYF. Supplemented by reference TRBV28 and TRBJ2-5, the full variable domain reads DVKVTQSSRYLVKRTGEKVFLECVQDMDHENMFWYRQDPGLGLRLIYFSYDVKMKEKGDIPEGYSVSREKKERFSLILESASTNQTSMYLCASTLWGLGETQYFGPGTRLLVL.

In its sample, this clonotype was seen many times. This chain links TRBV28 with TRBJ2-7, with 8 bases that match TRBD2. With V trimmed by 6 bases and J by 5 bases, 6 bases remained unmatched. This CDR3 region has 13 residues. CDR1 is MDHEN and CDR2 is SYDVKM in the germline V gene. In DNA, the CDR3 is TGTGCCAGCAGCCAGCGGGAGAGTCACGAGCAGTACTTC. It specifies CASSQRESHEQYF.

This clonotype has at least ten counts. The V gene is TRBV10-3, the J gene TRBJ2-7; TRBD2 matches 14 bases. Germline-derived CDR1 and CDR2 are ENHRY and SYGVKD. V lost 4 bases, J lost 4 bases, and 6 bases stayed unmatched. The CDR3 loop spans 16 amino acids. The CDR3 DNA reads TGTGCCATCAGTGCAGGACTAGCGGGGGGAAGTTACGAGCAGTACTTC. Residues: CAISAGLAGGSYEQYF.

The chain recombines TRBV29-1 with TRBJ2-7; 8 bases align to TRBD1. Germline values: CDR1 SQVTM, CDR2 ANQGSEA. CDR3 length equals 13 residues. Germline trimming cut 4 bases from V and 2 bases from J; bases unmatched to any gene: 4. The CDR3 bases are TGCAGCGTTGGTGCAGGGGGCCCCTACGAGCAGTACTTC. Amino acids: CSVGAGGPYEQYF.

A note on this clonotype: This may arise from a read error, as a much more abundant clone is one base away. The V and J genes are TRBV12-3 or TRBV12-4 and TRBJ2-7, with 7 bases aligning to TRBD1. The CDR3 is 14 amino acids. Trimming took 5 bases from V and 3 from J; bases not matched to a gene: 7. The DNA for the CDR3 is TGTGCCAGCAGTCCCCTCGGACAGGTCTACGAGCAGTACTTC. Translating gives CASSPLGQVYEQYF.

This clonotype was observed many times. V usage is TRBV2 and J usage is TRBJ2-7; D is uncertain. V gave up 9 bases and J gave up 3 bases, with 15 bases separating them. Germline V gives CDR1 SNHLY, CDR2 FYNNEI. The CDR3 runs 13 residues. Here the CDR3 reads CASMVGILYEQYF. In nucleotides, the CDR3 is TGTGCCAGTATGGTTGGGATCCTCTACGAGCAGTACTTC.

The chain has TRBV20-1 and TRBJ2-2, with 9 bases that match TRBD2. Unmatched junction bases numbered 3, after V lost 2 bases and J lost 2 bases. This CDR3 spans 15 amino acids. Germline lookup yields CDR1 DFQATT and CDR2 SNEGSKA (reference sequence). CDR3 amino acids: CSARRTSVNTGELFF. CDR3 bases: TGCAGTGCTAGACGGACTAGCGTTAACACCGGGGAGCTGTTTTTT.

Ten or more counts support this clonotype. The chain recombines TRBV18 with TRBJ1-1; D is ambiguous. The CDR3 runs to 13 residues. Trimming took off 2 bases at V and 3 bases at J, with 7 bases between the two ends. The germline V gene encodes CDR1 KGHSH and CDR2 LQKENI. In DNA, the CDR3 is TGTGCCAGCTCACCAGTAGCGGACACTGAAGCTTTCTTT. It translates to CASSPVADTEAFF.

This clonotype showed up many times. The junction differs from germline at one of its ends, possibly a read error. This rearrangement joins TRBV11-2 to TRBJ2-5, with D hard to call. The CDR3 length is 13 residues. Germline CDR1 is SGHAT and CDR2 is FQNNGV. CDR3 region: CTSSLMYQETQYF. In DNA, the CDR3 is TGTACCAGCAGCTTGATGTACCAAGAGACCCAGTACTTC.

A remark on this clonotype: A much larger clone differs by one base, so this may be a read error. V gene TRBV19 combines with J gene TRBJ2-5; TRBD1 is a possible D gene (5 bases). Germline lookup yields CDR1 LNHDA and CDR2 SQIVND (reference sequence). This CDR3 has 14 amino acids. Trimming shortened V by 6 bases and J by 2 bases, and 13 bases separated the two germline ends. DNA of the CDR3: TGTGCCAGTAGGAGTGGGGCCATGCAAGAGACCCAGTACTTC. This codes for CASRSGAMQETQYF.

This clonotype appeared many times. The V and J genes are TRBV20-1 and TRBJ2-5; TRBD1 or TRBD2 may be the D gene (5 bases each). V dropped 5 bases and J dropped 5 bases, with 9 bases sitting between them. CDR3 size: 11 residues. Germline CDR1 DFQATT, CDR2 SNEGSKA (reference sequence). CDR3 region: CSAQRGETQYF. In DNA, the CDR3 is TGCAGTGCTCAGAGGGGTGAGACCCAGTACTTC.

This clonotype was seen more than once but under ten times. The chain couples TRBV11-2 to TRBJ2-4; 16 bases are shared with TRBD2. The CDR3 runs to 22 residues. The junction had 19 bases not matched to a gene; V was cut back by 4 bases and J by 4 bases. Germline lookup yields CDR1 SGHAT and CDR2 FQNNGV. The CDR3 DNA follows: TGTGCCAGCAGCTCGGGACTAGCGGGAGGGCATCCCGGGAGGGGCGAAAAAAACATTCAGTACTTC. Protein product: CASSSGLAGGHPGRGEKNIQYF.

The CDR3: CASSLMAGETNEQFF. For the CDR3, the DNA is TGTGCCAGCAGCTTAATGGCGGGAGAAACTAATGAGCAGTTCTTC. The gene calls are TRBV7-3 and TRBJ2-1; 7 nucleotides align to TRBD2. CDR1 SGHTA and CDR2 FQGTGA come from the germline V gene. This CDR3 is 15 amino acids long. V trimming: 1 base; J trimming: 7 bases; junction bases outside the gene matches: 7.

Notes on this clonotype: This may stem from a read error, because a much larger clone lies one nucleotide away. The rearrangement links TRBV20-1 to TRBJ1-1; no reliable D call. Germline V gene sequence: CDR1 DFQATT, CDR2 SNEGSKA (reference sequence). The V end lost 7 bases, the J end lost 1 base, and 13 bases lay between the germline ends. The length of the CDR3 is 13 residues. The CDR3 sequence is CSVQGRKNTEAFF. In DNA, the CDR3 is TGCAGTGTTCAAGGACGGAAGAACACTGAAGCTTTCTTT.

This clonotype was recorded many times. The rearrangement joins TRBV6-5 to TRBJ2-2; D gene uncertain. The CDR3 extends over 14 amino acids. V was pared by 2 bases and J by 6 bases, with 10 bases between. The germline V gene encodes CDR1 MNHEY and CDR2 SVGAGI. Written as DNA, the CDR3 is TGTGCCAGCAGTTACCCTATCCCCCCCGGGGAGCTGTTTTTT. Its protein product is CASSYPIPPGELFF.

With regard to this clonotype: One base away lies a much larger clone, so this may be a sequencing read error. V is TRBV28 and J is TRBJ1-1; D is ambiguous. Germline V gene lookup returns CDR1 MDHEN and CDR2 SYDVKM. The CDR3 contains 12 residues. This CDR3 reads CPSRTDITEAFF. The CDR3, as DNA: TGTCCCAGCAGGACTGACATCACTGAAGCTTTCTTT.

This clonotype was seen many times. The chain carries TRBV7-8 and TRBJ1-2; TRBD1 is a possible D gene (5 bases). Trimming left V 5 bases short and J 7 bases short, with 14 bases between. CDR1 is SGHVS and CDR2 is FQNEAQ in the germline V gene. The CDR3 totals 13 residues. The DNA of the CDR3 is TGTGCCAGCAGCCCCCGTGGGGCCTCTGGCTACACCTTC. It yields the protein CASSPRGASGYTF.

At least ten counts were recorded for this clonotype. V is TRBV7-2 and J is TRBJ2-6, with 12 bases fitting TRBD1. The CDR3 sequence is 18 residues long. The V gene's germline CDR1 is SGHTA and CDR2 FQGNSA. Unmatched junction bases numbered 8, after V lost 5 bases and J lost 3 bases. This CDR3 reads CASSERRDRGLGANVLTF. CDR3 DNA: TGTGCCAGCAGCGAGAGGCGGGACAGGGGGCTTGGGGCCAACGTCCTGACTTTC.

This clonotype occurred many times. The genes are TRBV28 and TRBJ2-2, with TRBD2 as a possible D gene (5 bases). The CDR3 sequence is 17 residues long. Trimming pared 5 bases from V and 0 bases from J, leaving 16 bases between. Germline CDR1 MDHEN, CDR2 SYDVKM. In DNA form, the CDR3 reads TGTGCCAGCAGTCTCAACTTCGGACTGTCGAACACCGGGGAGCTGTTTTTT. Amino acid sequence: CASSLNFGLSNTGELFF.

V usage is TRBV5-6 and J usage is TRBJ1-2, with D maybe TRBD1 (6 bases). The length of the CDR3 is 14 residues. Germline values: CDR1 SGHDT, CDR2 YYEEEE. Trimming took 4 bases from V and 4 from J, leaving 14 bases between them. For the CDR3, the DNA is TGTGCCAGCAGCCGGGCGGGGGCCAGCTATGGCTACACCTTC. Translated, it gives CASSRAGASYGYTF.

The CDR3 loop is CAAGTGGNQPQHF. For the CDR3, the DNA is TGTGCAGCAGGGACAGGGGGCAATCAGCCCCAGCATTTT. This chain joins TRBV19 and TRBJ1-5, with 10 bases that match TRBD1. The CDR3 consists of 13 residues. CDR1 and CDR2 from the germline V gene are LNHDA and SQIVND (reference sequence).

The V call is TRBV6-1, the J call TRBJ1-1, with D tentatively TRBD1 (6 bases). V dropped 10 bases and J dropped 3 bases, with 27 bases sitting between them. The CDR3 sequence is 17 residues long. Germline V lookup: CDR1 MNHNS, CDR2 SASEGT. For the CDR3, the DNA is TGTGCCAACAGAGAATCTAAACCGGGGAGGGGGGACACTGAAGCTTTCTTT. Translation gives CANRESKPGRGDTEAFF.

This clonotype was detected ten times or more. The chain has TRBV28 and TRBJ1-1, with D possibly TRBD1 on 6 matching bases. This CDR3 has 14 residues. V lost 1 base to trimming and J lost 10 bases, with 16 bases between them. Germline V lookup: CDR1 MDHEN, CDR2 SYDVKM. The CDR3 bases are TGTGCCAGCAGTTTATCCCGCCCGGGGGCATCAGCTTTCTTT. Translating gives CASSLSRPGASAFF.

This clonotype was detected many times. V gene TRBV27 combines with J gene TRBJ2-2; D ambiguous. Between the trimmed V and J ends, which lost 3 bases and 5 bases, there was a span of 10 bases. Germline V gives CDR1 MNHEY, CDR2 SMNVEV (reference sequence). This CDR3 has 14 amino acids. DNA for the CDR3: TGTGCCAGCAGTTTTTTTAGCTCAACCGGGGAGCTGTTTTTT. Protein product: CASSFFSSTGELFF.

This clonotype occurred a few times. V is TRBV30 and J is TRBJ1-1, with D possibly TRBD1 on 6 matching bases. The CDR3 consists of 13 residues. Trimming stripped 3 bases from V and 0 bases from J, with 8 bases between. Germline lookup yields CDR1 GTSNPN and CDR2 SVGIG (reference sequence). The CDR3 DNA is TGTGCCTGGAGGGGACACCTGAACACTGAAGCTTTCTTT. The encoded protein is CAWRGHLNTEAFF.